Presented here are 21 T cell receptor beta chains from one specimen sequenced in a study of regulatory T cells in long-lasting Graves disease. As to time point: newly diagnosed GD, antithyroid drugs for less than 3 months. There was RNA extracted from PBMCs, and the TCR library was made from it. Arm-PCR of CDR3 regions and iRepertoire HTBI primers were used to build TCR beta libraries. TCRdb analysed the multiplex PCR reads with MiXCR anew, one entry per CDR3 protein. The repertoire includes hundreds of thousands of distinct CDR3 sequences, 16% of them detected once, and under 20% sits in the top ten. These data are also associated with another study on T cells in Graves' hyperthyroidism and ophthalmopathy.

The starting material was peripheral blood mononuclear cells (PBMCs), obtained at new diagnosis, from a patient treated with antithyroid drugs. The receptor source for this set is a woman aged 25 to 39 with Graves disease.

A remark on this clonotype: This clone may be a read error of a much larger clone one base away. V gene TRBV6-2 or TRBV6-3 combines with J gene TRBJ1-5; D call uncertain. Germline V gene data show CDR1 as MNHEY and CDR2 as SVGEGT. CDR3 length: 14 amino acids. Written as DNA, the CDR3 is TGTGCCAGCAGTCCCGTCGAGCGGAATCAGTCCCAGCATTTT. Protein sequence: CASSPVERNQSQHF.

The J gene is TRBJ2-7, the V gene TRBV19; TRBD2 matches at 8 bases. Germline CDR1 LNHDA, CDR2 SQIVND (reference sequence). J gave up 5 bases and V 3 bases, and 9 bases lay outside the gene matches. The CDR3 covers 15 residues. CDR3 sequence (DNA): TGTGCCAGTAGTATGGTTAGCGGGATTCGAGACGAGCAGTACTTC. Protein: CASSMVSGIRDEQYF.

This clonotype occurred many times. The V call is TRBV28, the J call TRBJ1-4; D unclear. The CDR3 spans 13 residues. Germline CDR1 MDHEN, CDR2 SYDVKM. Trimming took 7 bases from V and 6 from J, leaving 12 bases between them. CDR3 sequence reads: CASIRGSDEKLFF. The CDR3 region has the DNA TGTGCCAGCATTCGGGGAAGTGATGAAAAACTGTTTTTT.

The chain couples TRBV3-1 to TRBJ2-3, with D perhaps TRBD1 (5 bases). The CDR3 runs 12 residues. Trimming shortened V by 2 bases and J by 7 bases, and 7 bases separated the two germline ends. Germline V gives CDR1 LGHDT, CDR2 YNNKEL (reference sequence). CDR3 DNA: TGTGCCAGCAGCCAAAGGGGAAATACGCAGTATTTT. Translated, it gives CASSQRGNTQYF.

In its sample, this clonotype was seen many times. CDR3 sequence: CASSEASGYEQYF. The DNA for the CDR3 is TGTGCCAGCAGTGAGGCTAGCGGCTACGAGCAGTACTTC. The chain carries TRBV2 and TRBJ2-7, with 7 bases fitting TRBD2. This CDR3 has 13 residues. Trimming removed 3 bases from V and 3 bases from J; junction bases left unmatched: 2. From germline, CDR1 is SNHLY and CDR2 FYNNEI.

The table lists this clonotype with a few counts. The chain couples TRBV6-5 to TRBJ2-7, with D uncertain. The CDR3 loop spans 13 amino acids. V lost 3 bases, J lost 4 bases, and 10 bases lay in between. Germline loops: CDR1 MNHEY, CDR2 SVGAGI. The CDR3 sequence: CASSYGAGYEQYF. For the CDR3, the DNA is TGTGCCAGCAGTTATGGCGCCGGGTACGAGCAGTACTTC.

This clonotype occurred many times. This chain links TRBV15 with TRBJ2-3; TRBD1 is a possible D gene (5 bases). The germline CDR1 and CDR2 sequences are LNHNV and YYDKDF (reference sequence). The CDR3 is 12 amino acids. Trimming stripped 11 bases from V and 5 bases from J, with 14 bases between. The DNA of the CDR3 is TGTGCCTCCGGACACCCAGGAGATACGCAGTATTTT. It is translated as CASGHPGDTQYF.

This clonotype was counted only a few times. This chain joins TRBV7-9 and TRBJ2-7; the D is unclear. The length of the CDR3 is 13 residues. The germline V and J ends were trimmed by 7 bases and 0 bases, with 10 bases remaining between them. Germline-derived CDR1 and CDR2 are SEHNR and FQNEAQ (reference sequence). The CDR3 protein is CASKLGISYEQYF. CDR3 DNA: TGTGCCAGCAAATTAGGAATCTCCTACGAGCAGTACTTC.

V is TRBV5-6 and J is TRBJ1-2, with D perhaps matching TRBD1 (5 bases). CDR3 length equals 15 residues. V lost 0 bases and J 1 base, leaving 10 bases between the germline ends. Germline values: CDR1 SGHDT, CDR2 YYEEEE. This chain's CDR3 is CASSLVSGGNYGYTF. DNA of the CDR3: TGTGCCAGCAGCTTGGTGTCCGGGGGTAACTATGGCTACACCTTC.

This chain joins TRBV18 and TRBJ1-1, with D perhaps TRBD1 (6 bases). V was cut by 2 bases and J by 1 base, with 14 bases left in between. CDR3 length: 16 residues. CDR1 and CDR2 (germline): KGHSH, LQKENI. CDR3 nucleotides: TGTGCCAGCTCACCATCATCCGGACAGAGGAACACTGAAGCTTTCTTT. This sequence encodes CASSPSSGQRNTEAFF. The complete variable domain, with remaining parts taken from reference TRBV18 and TRBJ1-1, reads NAGVMQNPRHLVRRRGQEARLRCSPMKGHSHVYWYRQLPEEGLKFMVYLQKENIIDESGMPKERFSAEFPKEGPSILRIQQVVRGDSAAYFCASSPSSGQRNTEAFFGQGTRLTVV.

This clonotype was seen repeatedly, ten times or more. The V gene is TRBV7-2, the J gene TRBJ2-7, with D possibly being TRBD1 (6 bases). This CDR3 contains 17 residues. The germline V gene has CDR1 SGHTA and CDR2 FQGNSA. V lost 1 base and J 0 bases, leaving 16 bases between the germline ends. The CDR3 spells CASSLVSKTGSSYEQYF. CDR3 DNA sequence: TGTGCCAGCAGCTTAGTCTCAAAAACAGGGAGCTCCTACGAGCAGTACTTC.

The genes are TRBV18 and TRBJ1-1; D is unclear. The CDR3 contains 16 residues. V shed 1 base and J shed 2 bases, with 14 bases lying between them. Germline loops: CDR1 KGHSH, CDR2 LQKENI. The chain's CDR3 is CASSPLAGRGNTEAFF. The DNA for the CDR3 is TGTGCCAGCTCACCACTGGCAGGCCGGGGTAACACTGAAGCTTTCTTT.

The V and J genes are TRBV7-3 and TRBJ1-1, with 9 bases fitting TRBD1. The V and J ends lost 6 bases and 2 bases, in that order; junction bases with no gene match: 7. This CDR3 has 15 amino acids. Germline assignment: CDR1 SGHTA and CDR2 FQGTGA. The CDR3 DNA reads as TGTGCCAGCAGTCCCACAGGGGGCGGAAACACTGAAGCTTTCTTT. As protein: CASSPTGGGNTEAFF.

This clonotype has more than one count but fewer than ten. The chain couples TRBV7-3 to TRBJ2-4; possible D gene TRBD2, 7 bases. CDR1 is SGHTA and CDR2 is FQGTGA in the germline V gene. Trimming took 3 bases from V and 4 from J, leaving 25 bases between them. This CDR3 contains 19 residues. In DNA, the CDR3 is TGTGCCAGCAGCTTCTCCGGGGTAGGGGGGAGGGCCGGTAAAAACATTCAGTACTTC. It encodes CASSFSGVGGRAGKNIQYF.

This clonotype was seen at least ten times. The chain carries TRBV12-3 or TRBV12-4 and TRBJ1-2; D is unresolved. CDR3 length equals 15 residues. The V and J ends lost 1 base and 8 bases respectively, with 17 bases between them. Written as DNA, the CDR3 is TGTGCCAGCAGTTTAGGTGGAACAGCATCCGGCGGCTACACCTTC. Its translation is CASSLGGTASGGYTF.

This clonotype was recorded at least ten times. The chain is built from TRBV28 and TRBJ2-3; unclear D gene. V was trimmed by 5 bases and J by 6 bases, leaving 18 bases between them. There are 15 residues in the CDR3. Looked up from germline, CDR1 is MDHEN and CDR2 is SYDVKM. CDR3 coding DNA: TGTGCCAGCAGTCTGGGCGCCGACTTGGCCGATACGCAGTATTTT. Amino acid sequence: CASSLGADLADTQYF. The full variable domain, completed using reference TRBV28 and TRBJ2-3, is DVKVTQSSRYLVKRTGEKVFLECVQDMDHENMFWYRQDPGLGLRLIYFSYDVKMKEKGDIPEGYSVSREKKERFSLILESASTNQTSMYLCASSLGADLADTQYFGPGTRLTVL.

Many counts were recorded for this clonotype. V gene TRBV12-3 or TRBV12-4 combines with J gene TRBJ2-7, with D possibly being TRBD1 or TRBD2 (5 bases each). V was clipped by 5 bases and J by 4 bases, with 12 bases between them. The CDR3 is 13 residues long. CDR3 sequence: CASSRDQKYEQYF. DNA of the CDR3: TGTGCCAGCAGTCGGGACCAAAAATACGAGCAGTACTTC.

V gene TRBV20-1 combines with J gene TRBJ2-7; D is unresolved. Germline V CDR1 and CDR2: DFQATT, SNEGSKA (reference sequence). The germline V and J ends were trimmed by 5 bases and 0 bases, with 17 bases remaining between them. CDR3 length: 15 residues. The CDR3 region has the DNA TGCAGTGCTCACGACCAACTCCAGAGCTCCTACGAGCAGTACTTC. Protein product: CSAHDQLQSSYEQYF.

At least ten counts were recorded for this clonotype. The V and J genes are TRBV28 and TRBJ2-2, with TRBD2 matching over 8 bases. CDR1 MDHEN and CDR2 SYDVKM come from the germline V gene. V lost 5 bases to trimming and J lost 6 bases; unmatched junction nucleotides: 8. The CDR3 loop spans 15 amino acids. The CDR3 DNA follows: TGTGCCAGCAGTCCACAAGCGGGAGTCCCCGGGGAGCTGTTTTTT. Its translation is CASSPQAGVPGELFF.

This clonotype occurred a few times. This rearrangement joins TRBV6-1 to TRBJ2-3; 7 bases are shared with TRBD2. With 11 bases clipped from V and 0 bases from J, the junction kept 11 bases outside the gene matches. This CDR3 contains 15 residues. The germline V gene has CDR1 MNHNS and CDR2 SASEGT. The CDR3 DNA sequence: TGTGCCTGCCGAACCCCCGGGGGGAGCACAGATACGCAGTATTTT. It codes for CACRTPGGSTDTQYF.

This clonotype was seen a few times. The CDR3 loop is CASSLTSGFPPLDDTQYF. CDR3 nucleotide sequence: TGTGCCAGCAGTTTAACTAGCGGGTTTCCCCCCCTGGATGATACGCAGTATTTT. V and J are TRBV12-3 or TRBV12-4 and TRBJ2-3; 9 bases align to TRBD2. The length of the CDR3 is 18 residues. Trimming cost V 2 bases and J 6 bases; bases outside gene matches: 15.